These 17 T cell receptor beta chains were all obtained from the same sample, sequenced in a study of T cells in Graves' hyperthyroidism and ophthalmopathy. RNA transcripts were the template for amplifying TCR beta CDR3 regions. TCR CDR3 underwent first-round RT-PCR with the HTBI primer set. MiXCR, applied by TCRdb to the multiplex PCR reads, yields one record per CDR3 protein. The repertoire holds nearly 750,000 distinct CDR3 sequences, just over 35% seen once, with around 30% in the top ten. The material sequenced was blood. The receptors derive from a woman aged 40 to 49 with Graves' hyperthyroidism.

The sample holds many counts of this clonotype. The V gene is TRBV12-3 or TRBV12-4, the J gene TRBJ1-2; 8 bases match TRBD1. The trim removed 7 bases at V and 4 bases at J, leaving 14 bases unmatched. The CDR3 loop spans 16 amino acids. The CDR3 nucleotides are TGTGCCAGCACCTTTGTCAGGGGGCGCGAGGTCTATGGCTACACCTTC. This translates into CASTFVRGREVYGYTF.

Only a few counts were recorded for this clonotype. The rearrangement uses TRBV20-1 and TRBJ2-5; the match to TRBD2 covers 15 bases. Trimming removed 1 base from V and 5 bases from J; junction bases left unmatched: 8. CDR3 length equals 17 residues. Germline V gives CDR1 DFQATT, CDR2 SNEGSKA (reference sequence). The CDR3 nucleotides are TGCAGTGCTAGAGCCGGACTAGCGGGGGGGCCTATCGAGACCCAGTACTTC. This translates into CSARAGLAGGPIETQYF.

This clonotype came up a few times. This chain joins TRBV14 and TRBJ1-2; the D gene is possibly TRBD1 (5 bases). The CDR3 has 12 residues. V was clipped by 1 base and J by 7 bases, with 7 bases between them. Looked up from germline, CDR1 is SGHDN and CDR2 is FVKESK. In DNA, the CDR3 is TGTGCCAGCAGCCAAGCCAGGGTTGGCTACACCTTC. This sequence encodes CASSQARVGYTF. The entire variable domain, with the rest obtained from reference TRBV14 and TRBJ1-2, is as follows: EAGVTQFPSHSVIEKGQTVTLRCDPISGHDNLYWYRRVMGKEIKFLLHFVKESKQDESGMPNNRFLAERTGGTYSTLKVQPAELEDSGVYFCASSQARVGYTFGSGTRLTVV.

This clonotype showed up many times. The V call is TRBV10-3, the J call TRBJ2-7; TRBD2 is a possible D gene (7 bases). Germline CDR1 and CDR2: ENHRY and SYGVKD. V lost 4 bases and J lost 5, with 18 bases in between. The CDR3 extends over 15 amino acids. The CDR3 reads CAISGGLAEGDEQYF. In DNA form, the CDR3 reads TGTGCCATCAGTGGGGGGCTAGCGGAGGGGGACGAGCAGTACTTC.

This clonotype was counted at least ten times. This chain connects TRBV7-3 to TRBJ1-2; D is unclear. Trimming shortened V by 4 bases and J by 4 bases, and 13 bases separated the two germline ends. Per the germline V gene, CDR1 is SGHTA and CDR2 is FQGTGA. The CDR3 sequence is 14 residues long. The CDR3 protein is CASSWGPPPYGYTF. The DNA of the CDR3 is TGTGCCAGCAGCTGGGGTCCTCCTCCCTATGGCTACACCTTC.

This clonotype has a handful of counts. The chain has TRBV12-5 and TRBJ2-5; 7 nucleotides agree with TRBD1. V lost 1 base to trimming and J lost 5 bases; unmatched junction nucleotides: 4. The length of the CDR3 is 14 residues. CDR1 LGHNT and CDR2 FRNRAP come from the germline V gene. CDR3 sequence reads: CASGLGTGVETQYF. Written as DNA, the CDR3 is TGTGCTAGTGGTTTGGGAACAGGGGTTGAGACCCAGTACTTC.

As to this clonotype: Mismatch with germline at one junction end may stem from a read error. CDR3 in amino acids: CASSQDLGGRGRSNEKLFF. The CDR3 DNA reads TGCGCCAGCAGCCAAGATTTAGGTGGGCGGGGCAGATCTAATGAAAAACTGTTTTTT. This chain joins TRBV7-7 and TRBJ1-4; tentative D call: TRBD1 (5 bases). Germline lookup yields CDR1 SSHAT and CDR2 FNYEAQ (reference sequence). The CDR3 loop spans 19 amino acids.

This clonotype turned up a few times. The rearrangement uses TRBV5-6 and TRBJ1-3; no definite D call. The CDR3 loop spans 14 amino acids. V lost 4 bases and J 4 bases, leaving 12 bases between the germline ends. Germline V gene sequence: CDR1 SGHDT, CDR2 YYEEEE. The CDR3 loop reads CASSTGLSGNTIYF. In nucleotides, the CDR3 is TGTGCCAGCAGCACCGGACTATCCGGAAACACCATATATTTT.

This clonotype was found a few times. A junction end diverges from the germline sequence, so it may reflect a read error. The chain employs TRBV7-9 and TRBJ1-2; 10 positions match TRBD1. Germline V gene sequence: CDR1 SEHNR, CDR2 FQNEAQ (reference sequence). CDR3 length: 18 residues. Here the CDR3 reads CASSLGPPGQGSPYGYTF. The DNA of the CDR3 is TGCGCCAGCAGCCTGGGCCCGCCGGGACAGGGGTCTCCCTATGGCTACACCTTC.

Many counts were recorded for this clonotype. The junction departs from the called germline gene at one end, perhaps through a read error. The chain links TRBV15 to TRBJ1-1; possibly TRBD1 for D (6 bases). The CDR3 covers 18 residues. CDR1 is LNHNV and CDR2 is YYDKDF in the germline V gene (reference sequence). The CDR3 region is CATSGEGVGRRLGTEAFF. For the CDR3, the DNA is TGTGCCACCAGCGGAGAGGGGGTGGGACGGAGGCTTGGCACTGAAGCTTTCTTT.

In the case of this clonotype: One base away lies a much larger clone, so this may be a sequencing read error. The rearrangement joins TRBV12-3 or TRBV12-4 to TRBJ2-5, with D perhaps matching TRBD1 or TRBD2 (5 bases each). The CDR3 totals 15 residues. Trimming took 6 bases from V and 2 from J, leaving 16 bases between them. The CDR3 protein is CASRKRGRMQETQYF. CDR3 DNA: TGTGCCAGCAGAAAGAGGGGCCGCATGCAAGAGACCCAGTACTTC.

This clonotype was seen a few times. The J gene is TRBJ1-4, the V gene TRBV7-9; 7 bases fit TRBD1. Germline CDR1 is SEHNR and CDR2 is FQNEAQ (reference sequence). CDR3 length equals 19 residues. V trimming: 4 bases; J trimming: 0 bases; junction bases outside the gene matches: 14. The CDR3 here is CASSSPLRQGPTTNEKLFF. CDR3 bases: TGTGCCAGCAGCTCCCCCCTACGACAGGGACCTACAACTAATGAAAAACTGTTTTTT.

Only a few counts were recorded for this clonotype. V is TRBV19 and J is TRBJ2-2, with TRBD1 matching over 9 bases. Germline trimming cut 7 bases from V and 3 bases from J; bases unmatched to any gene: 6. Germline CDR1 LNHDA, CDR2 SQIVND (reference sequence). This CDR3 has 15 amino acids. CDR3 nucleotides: TGTGCCAGTACCTCGGGACAGGGATACACCGGGGAGCTGTTTTTT. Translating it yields CASTSGQGYTGELFF.

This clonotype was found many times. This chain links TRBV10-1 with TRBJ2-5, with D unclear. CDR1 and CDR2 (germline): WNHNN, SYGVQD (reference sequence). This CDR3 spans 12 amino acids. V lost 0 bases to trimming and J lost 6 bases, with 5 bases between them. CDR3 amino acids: CASSESKKTQYF. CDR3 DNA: TGCGCCAGCAGTGAGTCAAAGAAGACCCAGTACTTC.

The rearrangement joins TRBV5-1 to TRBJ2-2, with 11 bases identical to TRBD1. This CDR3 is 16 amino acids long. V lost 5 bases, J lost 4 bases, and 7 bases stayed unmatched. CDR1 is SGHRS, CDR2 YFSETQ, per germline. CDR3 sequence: CASSPPGTGGTGELFF. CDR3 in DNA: TGCGCCAGCAGTCCTCCCGGGACAGGGGGCACCGGGGAGCTGTTTTTT.

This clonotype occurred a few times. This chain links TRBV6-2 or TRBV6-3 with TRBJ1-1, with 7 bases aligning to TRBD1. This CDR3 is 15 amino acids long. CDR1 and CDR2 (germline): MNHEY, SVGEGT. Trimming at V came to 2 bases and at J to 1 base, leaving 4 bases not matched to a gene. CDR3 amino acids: CASSYPGQRNTEAFF. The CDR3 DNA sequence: TGTGCCAGCAGTTACCCGGGACAGAGGAACACTGAAGCTTTCTTT.

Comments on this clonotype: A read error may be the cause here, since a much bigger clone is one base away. The CDR3 loop reads CASSETTQKYGYAF. CDR3 bases: TGTGCCAGCAGCGAAACGACACAAAAATATGGCTACGCCTTC. This chain joins TRBV9 and TRBJ1-2; D is undetermined. The length of the CDR3 is 14 residues. From germline, CDR1 is SGDLS and CDR2 YYNGEE. The full variable domain, in which reference TRBV9 and TRBJ1-2 provide the parts outside the CDR3, is DSGVTQTPKHLITATGQRVTLRCSPRSGDLSVYWYQQSLDQGLQFLIQYYNGEERAKGNILERFSAQQFPDLHSELNLSSLELGDSALYFCASSETTQKYGYAFGSGTRLTVV.